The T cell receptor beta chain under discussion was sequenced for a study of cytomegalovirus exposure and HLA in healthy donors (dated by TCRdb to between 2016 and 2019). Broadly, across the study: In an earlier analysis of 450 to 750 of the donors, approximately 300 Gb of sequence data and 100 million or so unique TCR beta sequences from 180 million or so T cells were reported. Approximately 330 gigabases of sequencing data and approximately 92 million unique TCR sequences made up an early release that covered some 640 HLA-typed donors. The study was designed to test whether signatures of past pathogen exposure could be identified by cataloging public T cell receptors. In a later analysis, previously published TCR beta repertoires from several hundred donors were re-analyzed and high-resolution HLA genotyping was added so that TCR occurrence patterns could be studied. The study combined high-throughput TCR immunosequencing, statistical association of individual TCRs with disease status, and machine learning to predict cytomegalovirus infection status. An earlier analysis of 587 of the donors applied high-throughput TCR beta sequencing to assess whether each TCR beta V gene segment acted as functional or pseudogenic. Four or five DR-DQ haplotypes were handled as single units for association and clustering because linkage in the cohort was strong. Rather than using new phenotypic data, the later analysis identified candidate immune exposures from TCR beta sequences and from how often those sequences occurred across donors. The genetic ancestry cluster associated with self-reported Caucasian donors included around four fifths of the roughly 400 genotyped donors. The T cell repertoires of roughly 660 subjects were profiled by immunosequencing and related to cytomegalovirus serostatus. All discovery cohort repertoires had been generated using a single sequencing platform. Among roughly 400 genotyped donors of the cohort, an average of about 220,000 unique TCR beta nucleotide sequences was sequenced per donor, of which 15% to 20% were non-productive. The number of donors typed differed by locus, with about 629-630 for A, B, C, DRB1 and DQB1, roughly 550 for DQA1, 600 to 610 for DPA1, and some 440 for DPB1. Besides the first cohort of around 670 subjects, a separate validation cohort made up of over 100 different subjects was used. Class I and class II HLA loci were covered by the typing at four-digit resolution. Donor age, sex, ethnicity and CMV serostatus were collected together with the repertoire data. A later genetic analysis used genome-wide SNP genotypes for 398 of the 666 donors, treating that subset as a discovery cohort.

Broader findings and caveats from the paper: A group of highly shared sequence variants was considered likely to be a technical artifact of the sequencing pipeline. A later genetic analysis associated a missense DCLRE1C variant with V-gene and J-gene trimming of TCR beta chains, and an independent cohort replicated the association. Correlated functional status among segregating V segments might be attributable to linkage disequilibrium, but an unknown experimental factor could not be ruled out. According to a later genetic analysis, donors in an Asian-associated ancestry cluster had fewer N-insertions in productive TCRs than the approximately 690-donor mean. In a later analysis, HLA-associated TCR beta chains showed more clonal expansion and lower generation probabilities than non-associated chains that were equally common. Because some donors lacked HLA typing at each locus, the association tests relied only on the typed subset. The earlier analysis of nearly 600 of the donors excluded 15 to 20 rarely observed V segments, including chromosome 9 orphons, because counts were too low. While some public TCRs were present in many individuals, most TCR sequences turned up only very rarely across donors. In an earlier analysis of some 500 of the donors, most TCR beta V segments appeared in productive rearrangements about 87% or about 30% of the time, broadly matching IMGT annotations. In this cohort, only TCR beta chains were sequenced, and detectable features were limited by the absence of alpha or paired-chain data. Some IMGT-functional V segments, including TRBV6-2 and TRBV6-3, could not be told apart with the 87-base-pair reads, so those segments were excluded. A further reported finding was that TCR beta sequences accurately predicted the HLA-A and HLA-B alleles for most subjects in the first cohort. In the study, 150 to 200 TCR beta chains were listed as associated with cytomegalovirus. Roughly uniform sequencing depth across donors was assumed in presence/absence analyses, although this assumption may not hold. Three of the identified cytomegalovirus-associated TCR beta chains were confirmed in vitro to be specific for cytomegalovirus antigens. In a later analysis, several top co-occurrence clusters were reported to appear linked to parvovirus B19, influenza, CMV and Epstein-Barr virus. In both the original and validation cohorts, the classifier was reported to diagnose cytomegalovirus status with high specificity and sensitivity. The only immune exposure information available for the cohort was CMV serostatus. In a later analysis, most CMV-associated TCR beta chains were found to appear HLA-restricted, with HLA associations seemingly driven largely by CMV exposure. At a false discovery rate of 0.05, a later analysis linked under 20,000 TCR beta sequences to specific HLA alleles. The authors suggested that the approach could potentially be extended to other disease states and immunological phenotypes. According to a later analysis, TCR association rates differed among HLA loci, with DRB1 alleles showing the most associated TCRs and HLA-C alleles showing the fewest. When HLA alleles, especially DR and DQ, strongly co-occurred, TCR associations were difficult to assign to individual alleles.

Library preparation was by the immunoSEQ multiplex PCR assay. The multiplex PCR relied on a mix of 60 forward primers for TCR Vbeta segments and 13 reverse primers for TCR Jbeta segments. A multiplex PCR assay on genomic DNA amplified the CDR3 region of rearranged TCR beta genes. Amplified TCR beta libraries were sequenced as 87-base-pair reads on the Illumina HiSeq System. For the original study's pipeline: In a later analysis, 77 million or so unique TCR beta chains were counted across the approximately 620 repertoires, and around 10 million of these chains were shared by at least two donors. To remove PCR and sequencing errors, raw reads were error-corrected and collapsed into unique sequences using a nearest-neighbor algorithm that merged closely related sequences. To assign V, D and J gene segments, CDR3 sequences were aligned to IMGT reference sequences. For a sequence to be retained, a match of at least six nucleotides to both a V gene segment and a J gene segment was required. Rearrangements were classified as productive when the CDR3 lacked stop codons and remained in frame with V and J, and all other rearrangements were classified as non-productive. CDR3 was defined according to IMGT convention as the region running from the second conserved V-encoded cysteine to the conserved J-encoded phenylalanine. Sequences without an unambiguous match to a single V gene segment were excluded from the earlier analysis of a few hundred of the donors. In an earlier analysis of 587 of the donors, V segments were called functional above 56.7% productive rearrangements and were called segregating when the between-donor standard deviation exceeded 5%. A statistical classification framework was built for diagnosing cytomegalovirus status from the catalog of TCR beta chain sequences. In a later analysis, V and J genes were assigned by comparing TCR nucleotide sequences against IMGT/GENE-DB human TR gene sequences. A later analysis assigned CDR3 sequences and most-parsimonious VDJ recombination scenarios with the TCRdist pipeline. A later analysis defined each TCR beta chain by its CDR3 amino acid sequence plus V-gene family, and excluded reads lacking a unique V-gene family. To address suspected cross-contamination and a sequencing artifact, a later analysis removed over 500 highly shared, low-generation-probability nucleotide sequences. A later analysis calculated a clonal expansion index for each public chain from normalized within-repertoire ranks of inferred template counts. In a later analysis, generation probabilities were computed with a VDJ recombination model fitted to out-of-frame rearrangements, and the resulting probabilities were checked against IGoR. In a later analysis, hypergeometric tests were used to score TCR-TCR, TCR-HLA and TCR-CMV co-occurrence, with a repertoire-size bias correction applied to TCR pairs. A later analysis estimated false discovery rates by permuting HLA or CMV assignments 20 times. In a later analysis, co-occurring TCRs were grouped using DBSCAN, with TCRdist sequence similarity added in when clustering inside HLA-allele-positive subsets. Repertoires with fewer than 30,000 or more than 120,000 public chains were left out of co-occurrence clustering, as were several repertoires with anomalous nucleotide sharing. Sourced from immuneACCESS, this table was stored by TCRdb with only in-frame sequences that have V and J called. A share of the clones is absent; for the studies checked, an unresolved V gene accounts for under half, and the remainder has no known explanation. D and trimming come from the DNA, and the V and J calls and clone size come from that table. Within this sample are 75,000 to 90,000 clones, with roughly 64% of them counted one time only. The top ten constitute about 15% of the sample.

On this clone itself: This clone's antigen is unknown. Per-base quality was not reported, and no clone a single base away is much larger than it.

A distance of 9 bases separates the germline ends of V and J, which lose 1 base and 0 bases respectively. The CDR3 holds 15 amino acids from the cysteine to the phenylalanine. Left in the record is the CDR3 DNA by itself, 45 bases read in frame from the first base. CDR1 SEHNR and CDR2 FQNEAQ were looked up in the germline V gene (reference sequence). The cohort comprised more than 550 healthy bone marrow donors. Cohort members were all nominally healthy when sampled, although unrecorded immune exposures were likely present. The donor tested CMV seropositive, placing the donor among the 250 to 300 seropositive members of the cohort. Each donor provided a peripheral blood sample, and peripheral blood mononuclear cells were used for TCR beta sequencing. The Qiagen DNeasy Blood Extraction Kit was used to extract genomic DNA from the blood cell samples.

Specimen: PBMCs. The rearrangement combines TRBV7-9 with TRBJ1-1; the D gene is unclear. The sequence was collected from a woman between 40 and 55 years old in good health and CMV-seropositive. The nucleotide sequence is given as TGTGCCAGCAGCTTAGGATTGGCAGTGAACACTGAAGCTTTCTTT. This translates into CASSLGLAVNTEAFF.